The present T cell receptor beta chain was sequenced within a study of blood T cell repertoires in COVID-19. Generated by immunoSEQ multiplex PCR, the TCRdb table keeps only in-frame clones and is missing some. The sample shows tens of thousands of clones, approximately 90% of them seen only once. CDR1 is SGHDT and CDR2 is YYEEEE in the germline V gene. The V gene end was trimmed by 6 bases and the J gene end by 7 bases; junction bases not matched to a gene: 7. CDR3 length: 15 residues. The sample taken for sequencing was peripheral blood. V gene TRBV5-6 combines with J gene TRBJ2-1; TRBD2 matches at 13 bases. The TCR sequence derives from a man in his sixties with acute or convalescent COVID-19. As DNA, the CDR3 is TGTGCCAGCACCCCGGGACTAGCGGGGATGAATGAGCAGTTCTTC. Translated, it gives CASTPGLAGMNEQFF.